The 9 T cell receptor beta chains below all came from one sample that was sequenced in a study of T cell repertoires in cytomegalovirus infection. TCRdb reprocessed the reads via MiXCR and lists one record per CDR3 protein. The sample lists roughly 640,000 distinct CDR3 sequences, roughly a quarter occurring once. Sequencing used CD8+ T cells from PBMCs. These receptors were collected from a human donor in good health (CMV status not recorded). Some clones in this sample may be carry-over from other donors' samples.

This clonotype was seen ten or more times. V is TRBV7-6 and J is TRBJ2-2; no clear D gene. This CDR3 is built from 13 residues. Between the trimmed V and J ends, which lost 2 bases and 8 bases, there was a span of 9 bases. Germline V gives CDR1 SGHVS, CDR2 FNYEAQ. For the CDR3, the DNA is TGTGCCAGCAGCTTAAGTCTCTCAGGGGAGCTGTTTTTT. It is translated as CASSLSLSGELFF.

This clonotype was seen once. The rearrangement joins TRBV20-1 to TRBJ2-1; 16 positions agree with TRBD2. Germline-derived CDR1 and CDR2 are DFQATT and SNEGSKA (reference sequence). The V segment lost 3 bases and the J segment 8 bases; nucleotides outside the gene matches: 4. The CDR3 runs to 15 residues. The CDR3 protein is CSASGTSGGADEQFF. The CDR3 coding sequence is TGCAGTGCTAGTGGGACTAGCGGGGGGGCTGATGAGCAGTTCTTC.

This clonotype was seen only a few times. The genes are TRBV28 and TRBJ1-6, with D hard to call. This CDR3 comprises 14 residues. In germline, CDR1 is MDHEN, CDR2 SYDVKM. Trimming stripped 6 bases from V and 5 bases from J, with 11 bases between. The DNA for the CDR3 is TGTGCCAGCAGGTGGACCGGGAATAATTCACCCCTCCACTTT. Its protein is CASRWTGNNSPLHF.

The chain has TRBV15 and TRBJ1-1, with D unclear. The CDR3 contains 15 residues. V was cut by 0 bases and J by 6 bases, with 14 bases left in between. The germline gives CDR1 LNHNV, CDR2 YYDKDF (reference sequence). This CDR3 is CATSRDRSLNAEAFF. CDR3 DNA: TGTGCCACCAGCAGAGATCGATCCCTCAACGCTGAAGCTTTCTTT.

This clonotype was seen a handful of times. This chain joins TRBV7-6 and TRBJ2-7; D gene ambiguous. The V gene lost 4 bases and the J gene lost 5 bases, with 9 bases spanning the gap. CDR1 SGHVS and CDR2 FNYEAQ come from the germline V gene. The CDR3 is 12 residues long. CDR3 loop: CASSSLADEQYF. The CDR3 DNA reads as TGTGCCAGCAGCTCGCTGGCGGACGAGCAGTACTTC.

This clonotype was observed a handful of times. CDR3 coding DNA: TGTGCCAGCAGCGTGCCGGAACAGGGGGCAGATGGCTACACCTTC. This codes for CASSVPEQGADGYTF. The V and J genes are TRBV14 and TRBJ1-2, with 9 nucleotides matching TRBD1. J gave up 6 bases and V 5 bases, and 10 bases lay outside the gene matches. CDR1 is SGHDN, CDR2 FVKESK, per germline. This CDR3 comprises 15 residues. Looking up the rest from reference TRBV14 and TRBJ1-2 gives the full variable domain: EAGVTQFPSHSVIEKGQTVTLRCDPISGHDNLYWYRRVMGKEIKFLLHFVKESKQDESGMPNNRFLAERTGGTYSTLKVQPAELEDSGVYFCASSVPEQGADGYTFGSGTRLTVV.

This clonotype was seen a few times. The chain uses TRBV7-3 and TRBJ2-3, with a possible D match to TRBD1 (5 bases). The CDR3 loop spans 15 amino acids. Trimming took 1 base from V and 0 from J, leaving 8 bases between them. In germline, CDR1 is SGHTA, CDR2 FQGTGA. The CDR3: CASSLRGFSTDTQYF. DNA of the CDR3: TGTGCCAGCAGCTTAAGGGGCTTTAGCACAGATACGCAGTATTTT.

This clonotype was detected only a few times. The rearrangement links TRBV20-1 to TRBJ2-5; a weak D match, TRBD2 (5 bases). V gave up 2 bases and J gave up 5 bases, with 12 bases separating them. The CDR3 has 13 amino acids. The V gene's germline CDR1 is DFQATT and CDR2 SNEGSKA (reference sequence). As DNA, the CDR3 is TGCAGTGCTAGACGACGGGATGGGGAGACCCAGTACTTC. Protein: CSARRRDGETQYF.

This clonotype turned up a few times. V gene TRBV20-1 combines with J gene TRBJ1-1; 7 bases are shared with TRBD1. V gave up 3 bases and J gave up 3 bases; unmatched junction bases: 7. This CDR3 has 14 residues. Germline lookup yields CDR1 DFQATT and CDR2 SNEGSKA (reference sequence). CDR3 sequence reads: CSASETGTDTEAFF. For the CDR3, the DNA is TGCAGTGCTAGTGAAACCGGGACAGACACTGAAGCTTTCTTT.